This T cell receptor (beta chain) was identified in a study of shared clonotypes between healthy human individuals. In the study overall: Donor composition was a couple of women and a few men, aged 18 to 49. Donors had three CD4 naive, three CD4 memory, two CD8 naive and one CD8 memory plate apiece.

A remark on this clone: Its antigen is undetermined. The same CDR3 can be traced to other DNA sequences in this sample.

Sequencing was performed with immunoSEQ multiplex PCR; in TCRdb, only in-frame clones are kept and a portion is missing. The data show 1,400,000 or so clones, approximately 98.5% seen once. Overall study findings and caveats: Some naive CD4 clonotypes, approximately 4.5%, turned up in common across several donors.

The V and J ends lost 0 bases and 1 base respectively, with 8 bases between them. The CDR3 spans 15 residues. Germline CDR1 reads SGDLS; CDR2 reads YYNGEE. Recent vaccinations or acute infections were absent in the healthy HIV-negative adult donors. The sequenced material came from naive CD4+ T cells sorted from blood. As to subset: CD45RA+ positively selected. The J gene is TRBJ1-5, the V gene TRBV9; no firm D call. The TCR originated in a young man in good health. The CDR3 here is CASSVDGRSNQPQHF. The CDR3 nucleotides read TGTGCCAGCAGCGTAGACGGGAGAAGCAATCAGCCCCAGCATTTT.